This is a list of T cell receptor beta chains from one sample in a study of T-cell reconstitution after alpha-beta-depleted transplantation in children. In TCRdb, the PCR reads were re-called with MiXCR into one record per CDR3 protein. Among 260,000 or so distinct CDR3 sequences listed, more than 10% were seen once. The sequenced sample was PBMCs from the stem cell graft donor, obtained from the stem cell graft. The source of these receptors is a human donor who donated a stem cell graft to a child with acute lymphoblastic leukemia. Each CDR3 is given with its conserved first and last residue. The D gene is left open where the match is weak. Only some rows state a clone size, as once, few, many or a class for expanded clones.

J gene: TRBJ2-3; V gene: TRBV9; clone size: many; D gene: .; CDR3 protein: CASSVAPASTDTQYF; CDR3 DNA: TGTGCCAGCAGCGTAGCTCCGGCTAGCACAGATACGCAGTATTTT
J gene: TRBJ2-1; V gene: TRBV7-9; clone size: many; D gene: .; CDR3 protein: CASSLSRVYNEQFF; CDR3 DNA: TGTGCCAGCAGCTTATCTCGCGTCTACAATGAGCAGTTCTTC
J gene: TRBJ2-7; V gene: TRBV5-1; clone size: many; D gene: .; CDR3 protein: CASSLAPNDGEQYF; CDR3 DNA: TGCGCCAGCAGCTTGGCCCCCAACGATGGCGAGCAGTACTTC
J gene: TRBJ1-2; V gene: TRBV5-1; clone size: many; D gene: .; CDR3 protein: CASRPQGNGYTF; CDR3 DNA: TGCGCCAGCAGGCCACAGGGAAATGGCTACACCTTC
J gene: TRBJ2-3; V gene: TRBV6-1; clone size: many; D gene: .; CDR3 protein: CASSRASDRIALDTQYF; CDR3 DNA: TGTGCCAGCAGTCGAGCCTCGGACAGAATCGCCCTAGATACGCAGTATTTT
J gene: TRBJ2-7; V gene: TRBV13; clone size: many; D gene: .; CDR3 protein: CASSPPRRAGYEQYF; CDR3 DNA: TGTGCCAGCAGCCCTCCTCGGCGAGCGGGCTACGAGCAGTACTTC
J gene: TRBJ2-3; V gene: TRBV28; clone size: many; D gene: .; CDR3 protein: CASSFPGPTDTQYF; CDR3 DNA: TGTGCCAGCAGTTTCCCGGGGCCCACAGATACGCAGTATTTT
J gene: TRBJ1-4; V gene: TRBV12-3/TRBV12-4; clone size: many; D gene: .; CDR3 protein: CASSLSGTPEKLFF; CDR3 DNA: TGTGCCAGCAGTTTGTCAGGGACCCCTGAAAAACTGTTTTTT
J gene: TRBJ1-3; V gene: TRBV5-1; clone size: many; D gene: TRBD1; CDR3 protein: CASSLGQGLGNTIYF; CDR3 DNA: TGCGCCAGCAGCTTGGGACAGGGATTAGGAAACACCATATATTTT
J gene: TRBJ1-2; V gene: TRBV20-1; clone size: many; D gene: .; CDR3 protein: CSAAGEGNYGYTF; CDR3 DNA: TGCAGTGCCGCCGGGGAGGGGAACTATGGCTACACCTTC
J gene: TRBJ2-1; V gene: TRBV6-2/TRBV6-3; clone size: .; D gene: .; CDR3 protein: CASSPEGSYNEQFF; CDR3 DNA: TGTGCCAGCAGCCCGGAGGGATCCTACAATGAGCAGTTCTTC
J gene: TRBJ2-1; V gene: TRBV12-3/TRBV12-4; clone size: few; D gene: .; CDR3 protein: CASSPSRGREQFF; CDR3 DNA: TGTGCCAGCAGCCCGAGCAGGGGGAGGGAGCAGTTCTTC
J gene: TRBJ2-3; V gene: TRBV2; clone size: many; D gene: .; CDR3 protein: CASSEGWGSTDTQYF; CDR3 DNA: TGTGCCAGCAGTGAGGGGTGGGGGAGCACAGATACGCAGTATTTT
J gene: TRBJ1-4; V gene: TRBV5-1; clone size: many; D gene: .; CDR3 protein: CASSAWTNEKLFF; CDR3 DNA: TGCGCCAGCAGCGCATGGACTAATGAAAAACTGTTTTTT
J gene: TRBJ2-1; V gene: TRBV6-5; clone size: few; D gene: .; CDR3 protein: CASSYRGAGIHNEQFF; CDR3 DNA: TGTGCCAGCAGTTACCGGGGAGCAGGGATCCACAATGAGCAGTTCTTC
J gene: TRBJ1-1; V gene: TRBV10-3; clone size: .; D gene: .; CDR3 protein: CAIRALTALNTEAFF; CDR3 DNA: TGTGCCATCAGGGCCCTGACAGCCCTCAACACTGAAGCTTTCTTT